Listed below are T cell receptor beta chains from one sample, sequenced in a study of T cell responses to AZD1222 COVID-19 vaccine. Repertoires were generated with immunoSEQ multiplex PCR, while TCRdb's copy carries only in-frame clones and drops some. The table lists 99,000 or so clones, roughly 90% of them singletons. Sequenced material: peripheral blood, taken on day 0 of AZD1222 vaccination. Every receptor here comes from an adult in good health. Both conserved end residues are part of each CDR3. D genes are given only for firm matches. The size field is filled for only some rows; it gives once, few, many or a size class.

len,v_gene,abundance,d_gene,CDR3aa
14,TRBV5-4,-,TRBD1,CASSLDRGQSEAFF
16,TRBV5-6,-,-,CASSDYKSGGNYGYTF
11,TRBV20-1,-,-,CSARVDTEAFF
15,TRBV2,-,-,CASSDRVNPWGEQYF
14,TRBV6-5,-,TRBD1,CASSLSRGMPEAFF
14,TRBV14,-,TRBD2,CASSRGLRKYEQYF
17,TRBV28,-,TRBD1,CASSPYDRVGRNQPQHF
13,TRBV4-3,-,-,CASSQGVGNTIYF
14,TRBV27,-,-,CASSLGGAGNTIYF
14,TRBV11-2,-,-,CASSLDRGGNEQFF
15,TRBV5-4,-,TRBD1,CASSPPGQGTYEQYF
11,TRBV12-3/TRBV12-4,-,-,CASSFRYEQYF
15,TRBV28,once,-,CASSLGGARTDTQYF
14,TRBV19,once,TRBD1,CASSAGTGSWEQYF
15,TRBV11-2,-,-,CASSLEPGPSTEAFF
14,TRBV29-1,-,TRBD1,CSVGPMTGGSEQFF
12,TRBV7-2,-,TRBD1,CASSRTGGVLTF
14,TRBV27,-,TRBD1,CASSIGGQFYGYTF
15,TRBV7-2,-,-,CASSFTGQRTDTQYF
12,TRBV5-5,-,-,CASSSVPYEQYF
17,TRBV5-1,-,-,CASSLNSGPTSTDTQYF
14,TRBV2,-,-,CANGGTGRPYGYTF
16,TRBV6-2/TRBV6-3,-,TRBD1,CASSPQGQGDYNEQFF
12,TRBV5-1,-,-,CASRSTDSPLHF
13,TRBV10-1,-,-,CASRRGRNTEAFF
13,TRBV11-2,-,-,CASSLDPGASLHF
15,TRBV19,-,-,CASSIQGVGTGELFF
12,TRBV2,-,-,CASDLDTYGYTF
15,TRBV9,-,-,CASSVAGMVGGELFF
14,TRBV7-9,-,-,CASSVGLSTDTQYF
13,TRBV3-1/TRBV3-2,-,-,CASSLGVAGELFF
16,TRBV6-1,-,-,CASSEWWRDGNQPQHF
15,TRBV11-2,-,TRBD2,CASSLDWASGTRQFF
13,TRBV7-2,few,-,CASSLGHNQPQHF